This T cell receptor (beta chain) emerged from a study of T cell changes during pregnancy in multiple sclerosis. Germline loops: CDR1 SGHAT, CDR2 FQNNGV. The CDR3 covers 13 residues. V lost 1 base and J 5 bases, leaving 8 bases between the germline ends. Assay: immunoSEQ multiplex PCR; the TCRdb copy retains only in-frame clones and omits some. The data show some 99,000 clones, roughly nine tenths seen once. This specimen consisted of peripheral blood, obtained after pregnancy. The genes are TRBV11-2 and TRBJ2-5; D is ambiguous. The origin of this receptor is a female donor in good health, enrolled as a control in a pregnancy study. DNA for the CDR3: TGTGCCAGCAGCTTAGCGTATCAGGAGACCCAGTACTTC. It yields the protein CASSLAYQETQYF.